This TCR beta chain comes out of a study of beta chain features in type 1 diabetes. The CDR3 length is 12 residues. From germline, CDR1 is GTSNPN and CDR2 SVGIG (reference sequence). The ends lost 5 bases at V and 2 bases at J; junction bases unmatched: 2. Expressed TCRB transcripts were sequenced, since all the RNA that had been isolated was reverse transcribed. Only in-frame clones appear in the TCRdb table, and some are missing; sequencing was by immunoSEQ multiplex PCR. The data contain approximately 380,000 clones, about 15% of them singletons. Sample: naive CD4+ T cells from blood. The chain recombines TRBV30 with TRBJ1-1, with 7 bases matching TRBD1. The clonotype was recovered from a woman younger than 35 in good health. This CDR3 reads CAWGTVNTEAFF. The CDR3 coding sequence is TGTGCCTGGGGGACAGTAAACACTGAAGCTTTCTTT.